A selection of T cell receptor beta chains follows, all from one sample in a study of cytomegalovirus exposure and HLA in healthy donors. Sequenced by immunoSEQ multiplex PCR; TCRdb stores in-frame clones only, minus some. Of 110,000 to 150,000 clones listed, about two thirds are singletons. Source material: PBMCs. These receptors all stem from a man between 60 and 75 years old in good health and CMV-seronegative. CDR3s include the opening cysteine and the closing phenylalanine or tryptophan. A D gene is named only where the DNA matches it firmly.

v_call	cdr3_length	d_call	j_call	cdr3_aa
TRBV6-5	16	NA	TRBJ1-1	CASSYSQGLTNTEAFF
TRBV5-4	14	TRBD1	TRBJ1-1	CASSLQGAGTEAFF
TRBV19	14	NA	TRBJ2-5	CASSPGDHQETQYF
TRBV10-3	14	TRBD1	TRBJ2-5	CAISVTGGIETQYF
TRBV2	13	NA	TRBJ2-7	CASSKNRAYEQYF
TRBV7-8	16	NA	TRBJ1-1	CASSFQGGFESTEAFF
TRBV28	12	NA	TRBJ1-2	CASSGGLRGYTF
TRBV11-2	13	NA	TRBJ1-2	CASSLGRNYGYTF
TRBV2	16	NA	TRBJ2-2	CASSVLGVVNTGELFF
TRBV6-1	12	NA	TRBJ2-7	CASGQLTYEQYF
TRBV5-4	15	TRBD2	TRBJ2-1	CASSLGLAGGTEQFF
TRBV30	16	TRBD2	TRBJ2-1	CAWSPWEAGVINEQFF
TRBV19	15	NA	TRBJ1-2	CASSTRTNPSYGYTF
TRBV29-1	14	TRBD1	TRBJ2-1	CSVDRGTGVNEQFF
TRBV6-5	13	NA	TRBJ1-5	CASSRQKNQPQHF
TRBV4-1	16	NA	TRBJ2-7	CASSQVDYRDPYEQYF
TRBV29-1	14	TRBD2	TRBJ2-3	CSVVIGGGTDTQYF
TRBV18	15	TRBD1	TRBJ2-5	CASSPAWDREETQYF
TRBV30	13	NA	TRBJ1-3	CAGTRDKDVTIYF
TRBV5-1	14	TRBD1	TRBJ2-7	CASSSLDRGREQYF
TRBV6-5	13	NA	NA	CASQRGSLYEQYF
TRBV28	19	NA	TRBJ2-7	CASSYAGGGSGLVSYEQYF
TRBV2	15	NA	TRBJ2-7	CASSEYVGRGYEQYF
TRBV7-3	14	NA	TRBJ1-2	CASREGTVNYGYTF
TRBV5-1	15	NA	TRBJ1-1	CASSLGARGHTEAFF
TRBV5-7	15	TRBD1	TRBJ2-4	CASSGRTGGKNIQYF
TRBV19	15	TRBD1	TRBJ1-5	CASRWGTDQNQPQHF
TRBV7-9	13	NA	TRBJ1-1	CASSESGRTEAFF
TRBV5-1	19	TRBD1	TRBJ2-5	CASSLEPGQRPGYQETQYF
TRBV29-1	14	TRBD2	TRBJ2-2	CSVGTSANTGELFF
TRBV5-1	13	NA	TRBJ2-6	CASSEGGANVLTF
TRBV6-6	15	TRBD1	TRBJ1-5	CASSLGTGVHQPQHF
TRBV27	13	NA	TRBJ2-4	CASSQGLRNIQYF
TRBV28	16	TRBD1	TRBJ1-1	CASSLVKGATLGEAFF
TRBV29-1	10	NA	TRBJ1-1	CAGRGTEAFF
TRBV9	14	NA	TRBJ2-3	CASSVGTSTDTQYF
TRBV27	18	NA	TRBJ2-6	CASSLYNTRDSGANVLTF
TRBV7-9	15	NA	TRBJ1-5	CASSLDGYSNQPQHF
TRBV7-8	16	NA	TRBJ1-5	CASSRVGGLRNQPQHF
TRBV2	14	TRBD2	TRBJ2-2	CATRLAGLTGELFF